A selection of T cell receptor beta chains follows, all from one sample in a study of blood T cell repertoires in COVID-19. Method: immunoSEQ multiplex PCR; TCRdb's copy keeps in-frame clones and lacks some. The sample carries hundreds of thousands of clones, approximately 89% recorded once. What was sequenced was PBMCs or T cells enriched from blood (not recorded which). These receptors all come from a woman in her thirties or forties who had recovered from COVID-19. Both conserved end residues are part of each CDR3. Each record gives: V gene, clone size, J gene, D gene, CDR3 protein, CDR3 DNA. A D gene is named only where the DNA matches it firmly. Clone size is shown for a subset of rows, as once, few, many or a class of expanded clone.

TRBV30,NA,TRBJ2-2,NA,CAWSPGGGQGANTGELFF,TGTGCCTGGAGCCCCGGAGGAGGGCAAGGCGCGAACACCGGGGAGCTGTTTTTT
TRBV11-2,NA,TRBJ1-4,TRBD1,CASNFNRGRREKLFF,TGTGCCAGCAACTTCAACAGGGGGCGACGTGAAAAACTGTTTTTT
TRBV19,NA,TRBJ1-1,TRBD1,CASSFRDRGDAEAFF,TGTGCCAGTAGCTTCCGGGACAGGGGGGATGCTGAAGCTTTCTTT
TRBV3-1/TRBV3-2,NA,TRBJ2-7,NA,CASSQLESGEQYF,TGTGCCAGCAGCCAATTGGAATCGGGCGAGCAGTACTTC
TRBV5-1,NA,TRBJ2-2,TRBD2,CASRDSGGHPTGELFF,TGCGCCAGCAGGGATAGCGGGGGCCATCCCACCGGGGAGCTGTTTTTT
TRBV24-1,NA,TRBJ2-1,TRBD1,CATSDSTGTGNLDEQFF,TGTGCCACCAGTGACTCAACCGGGACAGGGAATCTGGATGAGCAGTTCTTC
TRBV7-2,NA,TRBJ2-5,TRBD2,CASSPSSGQETQYF,TGTGCCAGCAGCCCTTCTAGCGGACAAGAGACCCAGTACTTC
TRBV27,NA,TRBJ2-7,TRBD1,CASGQEVQRQYF,TGTGCCAGCGGACAGGAGGTTCAAAGGCAATACTTC
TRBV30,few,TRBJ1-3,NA,CAWSVGGFGNTIYF,TGTGCCTGGAGTGTAGGGGGATTTGGAAACACCATATATTTT
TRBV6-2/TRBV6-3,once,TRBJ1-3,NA,CASSYPDIGNTIYF,TGTGCCAGCAGTTACCCGGACATTGGAAACACCATATATTTT
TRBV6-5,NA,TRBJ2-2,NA,CASKSVVHTGELFF,TGTGCCAGCAAGTCGGTTGTTCACACCGGGGAGCTGTTTTTT
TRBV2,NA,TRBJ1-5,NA,CASRAGLSGNQPQHF,TGTGCCAGCAGGGCAGGGTTATCTGGCAATCAGCCCCAGCATTTT
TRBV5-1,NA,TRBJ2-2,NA,CASSSSLNTGELFF,TGCGCCAGCAGCTCATCGCTAAACACCGGGGAGCTGTTTTTT
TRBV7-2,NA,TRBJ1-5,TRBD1,CASSLWTGKYSNQPQHF,TGTGCCAGCAGCCTTTGGACAGGGAAATATAGCAATCAGCCCCAGCATTTT
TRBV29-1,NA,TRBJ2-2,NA,CSGGRDRNTGELFF,TGCAGCGGGGGGAGGGACAGGAACACCGGGGAGCTGTTTTTT
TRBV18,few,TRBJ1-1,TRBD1,CASSPVGQGMNTEAFF,TGTGCCAGCTCACCTGTAGGACAGGGAATGAACACTGAAGCTTTCTTT
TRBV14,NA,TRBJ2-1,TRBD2,CASSQSPGLAGGFSYNEQFF,TGTGCCAGCAGCCAGTCCCCGGGACTAGCGGGGGGATTTTCCTACAATGAGCAGTTCTTC
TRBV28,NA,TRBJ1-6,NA,CASSTIAPNSPLHF,TGTGCCAGCAGCACCATCGCGCCTAATTCACCCCTCCACTTT
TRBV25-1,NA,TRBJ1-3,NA,CAGGGSSGNTIYF,TGTGCCGGTGGGGGCAGCTCTGGAAACACCATATATTTT
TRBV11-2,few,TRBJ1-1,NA,CASSTTREPNTEAFF,TGTGCCAGCAGCACTACCCGGGAGCCGAACACTGAAGCTTTCTTT
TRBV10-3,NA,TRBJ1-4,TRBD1,CAISTDRTGEKLFF,TGTGCCATCAGTACCGACAGGACAGGGGAAAAACTGTTTTTT
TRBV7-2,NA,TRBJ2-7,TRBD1,CASSSGDRGYEQYF,TGTGCCAGCAGCTCAGGGGACAGGGGATACGAGCAGTACTTC
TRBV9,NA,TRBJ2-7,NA,CASSVGGAPYEQYF,TGTGCCAGCAGCGTCGGAGGGGCCCCCTACGAGCAGTACTTC
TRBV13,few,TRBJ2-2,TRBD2,CASSFQGLPNTGELFF,TGTGCCAGCAGCTTCCAGGGACTACCGAACACCGGGGAGCTGTTTTTT
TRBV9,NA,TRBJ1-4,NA,CASTLGTDEKLFF,TGTGCCAGCACCCTAGGGACTGATGAAAAACTGTTTTTT
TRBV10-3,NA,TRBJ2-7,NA,CAISGFLRGPSYEQYF,TGTGCCATCAGCGGCTTTTTGCGGGGGCCCTCCTACGAGCAGTACTTC
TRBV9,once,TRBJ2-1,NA,CASSLGLTDEQFF,TGTGCCAGCAGCCTCGGACTAACCGATGAGCAGTTCTTC
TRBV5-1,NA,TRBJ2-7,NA,CASSLVDTVPYEQYF,TGCGCCAGCAGCTTGGTAGACACTGTTCCCTACGAGCAGTACTTC
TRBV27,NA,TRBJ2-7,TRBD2,CASSWGGSYEQYF,TGTGCCAGCAGTTGGGGGGGGTCCTACGAGCAGTACTTC
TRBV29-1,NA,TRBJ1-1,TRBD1,CSVEDTGGSNTEAFF,TGCAGCGTTGAAGATACAGGGGGCTCGAACACTGAAGCTTTCTTT
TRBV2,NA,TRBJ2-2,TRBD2,CGVGLASRNTGELFF,TGTGGAGTAGGACTAGCGTCGCGGAACACCGGGGAGCTGTTTTTT
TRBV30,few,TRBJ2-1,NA,CASGGDLTYNEQFF,TGTGCCTCTGGAGGCGACCTTACCTACAATGAGCAGTTCTTC
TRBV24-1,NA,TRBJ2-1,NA,CATSGGSASVYNEQFF,TGTGCCACCAGTGGAGGTTCGGCTAGCGTCTACAATGAGCAGTTCTTC
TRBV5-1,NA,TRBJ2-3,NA,CASSLVLGGVSDTQYF,TGCGCCAGCAGCTTGGTCCTAGGGGGTGTCTCAGATACGCAGTATTTT
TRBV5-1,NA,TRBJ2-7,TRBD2,CASSLVIAGAADEQYF,TGCGCCAGCAGCTTGGTGATAGCGGGGGCCGCTGATGAGCAGTACTTC
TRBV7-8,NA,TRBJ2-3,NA,CASSALRGTTDTQYF,TGTGCCAGCAGCGCTCTACGGGGGACCACAGATACGCAGTATTTT
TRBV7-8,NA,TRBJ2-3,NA,CASSRRDVGDTQYF,TGTGCCAGCAGCCGCCGGGATGTGGGAGATACGCAGTATTTT
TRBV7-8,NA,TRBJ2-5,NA,CASSFGGQETQYF,TGTGCCAGCAGCTTTGGGGGGCAAGAGACCCAGTACTTC
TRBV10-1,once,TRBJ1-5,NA,CASNMTYRAISNQPQHF,TGCGCCAGCAATATGACCTATAGAGCGATCAGCAATCAGCCCCAGCATTTT